The source of this T cell receptor beta chain is a study of cytomegalovirus exposure and HLA in healthy donors. On the study more broadly: The use of the same platform for the 120 validation repertoires and the 550 to 850 first-cohort repertoires was reported by a later analysis.

This clone was seen only once. What it binds is unknown. General study points: A subsequent analysis found that TCR clusters from the first cohort also tended to co-occur in the 120 or so validation repertoires, with approximately 95% of cluster scores above 0. A list of approximately 150 TCR beta chains associated with cytomegalovirus was given. Most sequenced TCRs were rare (though some public TCRs occurred in many donors).

Sequencing used immunoSEQ multiplex PCR; TCRdb keeps in-frame clones, though not all of them. The sample yields some 250,000 clones, 90% seen once. V was shortened by 7 bases and J by 0 bases, with 13 bases between the two germline ends. CDR3 length: 14 residues. Germline assignment: CDR1 MNHNY and CDR2 SVGAGI (reference sequence). The material sequenced was PBMCs. This chain links TRBV6-6 with TRBJ2-7; a possible D gene is TRBD1 (5 bases). The source is a woman aged 18 to 35 in good health and CMV-seronegative. CDR3 sequence reads: CASTWTLNSYEQYF. CDR3 DNA sequence: TGTGCCAGCACCTGGACATTGAACTCCTACGAGCAGTACTTC.